The source of this T cell receptor (beta chain) is a study of naive and memory T cell subsets. Findings and limits, study-wide: Over 85% of naive TCR sequences appeared only once, unlike memory subsets. RNA-based TCR counts may shift with T cell activation and differentiation.

V was shortened by 2 bases and J by 2 bases, with 10 bases between the two germline ends. There are 14 residues in the CDR3. CDR1 SGHRS and CDR2 YFSETQ come from the germline V gene. About this clonotype itself: Its matching antigen is unknown.

The beta constant-region primer was an equimolar mix of two oligonucleotides covering TRBC1 and TRBC2. Each CDR3 protein gets one entry after TCRdb re-called the UMI-ligation and nested PCR reads with MiXCR. The sample holds 75,000 to 85,000 distinct CDR3 sequences, roughly 14% seen once. The receptor's source is a human donor in good health. The chain uses TRBV5-1 and TRBJ2-5, with D possibly being TRBD1 (6 bases). The sequenced sample consisted of central memory CD4+ T cells from blood. The CDR3: CASSFQGHQETQYF. The CDR3 DNA reads as TGCGCCAGCAGCTTCCAGGGACATCAAGAGACCCAGTACTTC.